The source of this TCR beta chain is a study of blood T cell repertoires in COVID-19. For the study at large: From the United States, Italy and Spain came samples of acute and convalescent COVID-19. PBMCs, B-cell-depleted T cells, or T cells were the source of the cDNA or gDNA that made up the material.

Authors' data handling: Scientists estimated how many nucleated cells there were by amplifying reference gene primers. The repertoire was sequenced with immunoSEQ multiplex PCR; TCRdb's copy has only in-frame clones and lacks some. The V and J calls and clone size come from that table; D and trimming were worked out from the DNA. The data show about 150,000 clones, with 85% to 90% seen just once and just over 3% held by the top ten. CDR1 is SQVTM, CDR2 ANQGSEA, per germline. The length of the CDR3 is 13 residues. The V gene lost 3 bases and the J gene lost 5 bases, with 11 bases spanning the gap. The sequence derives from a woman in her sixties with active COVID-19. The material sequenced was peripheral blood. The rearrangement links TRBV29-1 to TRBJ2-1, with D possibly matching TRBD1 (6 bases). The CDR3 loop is CSVEDRANNEQFF. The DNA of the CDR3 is TGCAGCGTTGAGGACAGAGCCAACAATGAGCAGTTCTTC.